Listed below are T cell receptor beta chains from one sample, sequenced in a study of T cells after yellow fever vaccination. One entry per CDR3 protein, called by TCRdb with MiXCR from the 5' RACE reads. The profile shows roughly 28,000 distinct CDR3 sequences, 4% to 5.5% of them singletons. Sequences were derived from PBMCs, either bulk or a sorted T-cell subset (CD4+, CD8+, memory, or dextramer-sorted; not recorded which), sampled on the day of the yellow fever booster vaccination. Every receptor here comes from a man in his late teens or twenties who received the YFV17D yellow fever vaccine. CDR3s include the opening cysteine and the closing phenylalanine or tryptophan. Each record gives: J gene, CDR3 length, D gene, V gene, clone size, CDR3 protein, CDR3 DNA. A D gene is named only where the DNA matches it firmly. Rows may omit the clone size; those that give it use once, few, many or a size class.

>TRBJ2-5|13|-|TRBV5-6|few
CASRAGPHETQYF
TGTGCCAGCAGGGCGGGACCTCACGAGACCCAGTACTTC
>TRBJ1-5|12|-|TRBV6-6|many
CASCYSNQPQHF
TGTGCCAGCTGTTATAGCAATCAGCCCCAGCATTTT
>TRBJ1-1|13|-|TRBV18|-
CASSPMGDTEAFF
TGTGCCAGCTCACCAATGGGGGACACTGAAGCTTTCTTT
>TRBJ2-1|15|TRBD2|TRBV7-2|many
CASSPQRGSYNEQFF
TGTGCCAGCAGCCCTCAGCGGGGCTCCTACAATGAGCAGTTCTTC
>TRBJ2-3|18|-|TRBV7-2|many
CASSKKANLAPPPDTQYF
TGTGCCAGCAGCAAAAAAGCAAACCTAGCACCACCCCCAGATACGCAGTATTTT
>TRBJ2-3|14|-|TRBV5-6|-
CASSSPGGADTQYF
TGTGCCAGCAGCTCCCCCGGGGGCGCAGATACGCAGTATTTT
>TRBJ2-4|12|-|TRBV2|many
CASSEGGYIQYF
TGTGCCAGCAGTGAGGGAGGCTACATTCAGTACTTC
>TRBJ2-6|15|-|TRBV5-1|-
CASSLTVSGANVLTF
TGCGCCAGCAGCTTGACGGTCTCTGGGGCCAACGTCCTGACTTTC
>TRBJ1-1|13|-|TRBV11-2|-
CASSLSTNTEAFF
TGTGCCAGCAGCTTATCCACCAACACTGAAGCTTTCTTT
>TRBJ1-2|15|-|TRBV20-1|many
CSGFPYLDGIYSYTF
TGCAGTGGATTCCCCTACCTGGACGGAATTTATAGCTACACCTTC